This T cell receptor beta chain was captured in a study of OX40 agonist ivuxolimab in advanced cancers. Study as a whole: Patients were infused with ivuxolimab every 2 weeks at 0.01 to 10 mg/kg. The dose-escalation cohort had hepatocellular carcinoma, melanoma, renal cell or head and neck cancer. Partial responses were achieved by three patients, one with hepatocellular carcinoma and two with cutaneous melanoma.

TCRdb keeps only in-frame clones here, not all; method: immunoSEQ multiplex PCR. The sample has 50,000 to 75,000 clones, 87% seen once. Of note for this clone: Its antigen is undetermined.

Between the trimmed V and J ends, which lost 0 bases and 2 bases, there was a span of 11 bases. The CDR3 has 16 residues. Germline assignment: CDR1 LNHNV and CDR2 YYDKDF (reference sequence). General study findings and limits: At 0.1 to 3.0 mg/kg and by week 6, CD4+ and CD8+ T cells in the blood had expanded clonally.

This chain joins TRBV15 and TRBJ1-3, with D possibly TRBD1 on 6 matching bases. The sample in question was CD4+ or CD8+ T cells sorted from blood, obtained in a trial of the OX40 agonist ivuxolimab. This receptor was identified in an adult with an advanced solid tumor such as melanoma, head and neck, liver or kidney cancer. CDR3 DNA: TGTGCCACCAGCAGAGATGCGGGGGCGGCTGGAAACACCATATATTTT. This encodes CATSRDAGAAGNTIYF.